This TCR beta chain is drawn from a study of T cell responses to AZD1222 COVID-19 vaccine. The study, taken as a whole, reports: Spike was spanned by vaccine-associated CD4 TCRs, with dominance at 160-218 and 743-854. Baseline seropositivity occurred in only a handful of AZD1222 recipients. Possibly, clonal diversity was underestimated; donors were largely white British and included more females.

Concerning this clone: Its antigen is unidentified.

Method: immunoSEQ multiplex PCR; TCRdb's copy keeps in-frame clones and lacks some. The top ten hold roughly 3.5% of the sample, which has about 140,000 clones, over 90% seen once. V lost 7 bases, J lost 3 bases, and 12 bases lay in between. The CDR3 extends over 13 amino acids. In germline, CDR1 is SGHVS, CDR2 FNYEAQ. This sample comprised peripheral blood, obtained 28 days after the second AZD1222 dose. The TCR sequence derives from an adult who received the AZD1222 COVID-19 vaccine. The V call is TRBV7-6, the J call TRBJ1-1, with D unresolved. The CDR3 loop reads CASTPGRYTEAFF. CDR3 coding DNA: TGTGCCAGCACCCCAGGACGGTACACTGAAGCTTTCTTT. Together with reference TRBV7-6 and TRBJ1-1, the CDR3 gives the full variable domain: GAGVSQSPRYKVTKRGQDVALRCDPISGHVSLYWYRQALGQGPEFLTYFNYEAQQDKSGLPNDRFSAERPEGSISTLTIQRTEQRDSAMYRCASTPGRYTEAFFGQGTRLTVV.